These 9 T cell receptor beta chains share one sample of origin, sequenced in a study of blood T cell repertoires in COVID-19 (dated by TCRdb to the early 2020s). To prepare the library, the immunoSEQ multiplex PCR assay was applied. TCRdb re-hosts the immuneACCESS table, in-frame sequences only. Its copies lack some clones; in the studies checked, an unresolved V gene accounts for under half of them, and the cause for the rest is not known. Recorded for this sample are about 130,000 clones; around 75% of them occurred a single time. The ten largest account for 4% to 5% of the sample. Sequenced input: peripheral blood. These receptor sequences come from a woman in her 70s with COVID-19, enrolled during active disease.

About this clone: At the DNA level, this CDR3 is encoded by other sequences in the same sample as well. The chain combines TRBV7-2 with TRBJ1-6; no clear D. Germline V gene lookup returns CDR1 SGHTA and CDR2 FQGNSA. The V gene lost 2 bases and the J gene lost 9 bases, with 5 bases spanning the gap. The CDR3 runs to 12 residues. CDR3 residues: CASSLLGSPLHF. As DNA, the CDR3 is TGTGCCAGCAGCTTACTCGGTTCACCCCTCCACTTT.

This clone has a single count. The J gene is TRBJ2-3, the V gene TRBV19; 9 nucleotides match TRBD2. The V segment lost 6 bases and the J segment 1 base; nucleotides outside the gene matches: 5. Germline V gives CDR1 LNHDA, CDR2 SQIVND (reference sequence). CDR3 length: 15 amino acids. The CDR3 region has the DNA TGTGCCAGTAGCCGACTAGCGGCGGGCACAGATACGCAGTATTTT. Its protein product is CASSRLAAGTDTQYF. Looking up the rest from reference TRBV19 and TRBJ2-3 gives the full variable domain: DGGITQSPKYLFRKEGQNVTLSCEQNLNHDAMYWYRQDPGQGLRLIYYSQIVNDFQKGDIAEGYSVSREKKESFPLTVTSAQKNPTAFYLCASSRLAAGTDTQYFGPGTRLTVL.

The V call is TRBV6-7, the J call TRBJ2-3; D is perhaps TRBD2 (5 bases). TRBV6-7 is noted as an ORF with a role that remains uncertain. Trimming took off 2 bases at V and 6 bases at J, with 21 bases between the two ends. The CDR3 totals 17 residues. This CDR3 reads CASSYPRVFGHRDTQYF. DNA for the CDR3: TGTGCCAGCAGTTACCCGAGGGTTTTTGGGCATAGGGATACGCAGTATTTT.

The chain combines TRBV15 with TRBJ2-2, with D hard to call. This CDR3 has 16 residues. With 8 bases removed from V and 0 bases from J, the gap between germline ends came to 16 bases. Germline CDR1 and CDR2: LNHNV and YYDKDF (reference sequence). CDR3 protein: CATSPLGVSNTGELFF. The CDR3, as DNA: TGTGCCACCTCTCCTCTCGGTGTATCGAACACCGGGGAGCTGTTTTTT.

The J gene is TRBJ2-7, the V gene TRBV7-2, with D possibly matching TRBD1 (5 bases). The V end lost 1 base, the J end lost 7 bases, and 11 bases lay between the germline ends. Germline V gives CDR1 SGHTA, CDR2 FQGNSA. CDR3 length: 13 amino acids. In nucleotides, the CDR3 is TGTGCCAGCAGCTTAGACCAGGGTGGTGAGCAGTACTTC. Translated: CASSLDQGGEQYF.

This chain uses TRBV5-1 with TRBJ2-7, with TRBD1 as a possible D gene (6 bases). This CDR3 contains 14 residues. Looked up from germline, CDR1 is SGHRS and CDR2 is YFSETQ. V was cut by 4 bases and J by 1 base, with 12 bases left in between. CDR3 DNA sequence: TGCGCCAGCAGCCGCTCCGGACAGTCCTACGAGCAGTACTTC. Protein product: CASSRSGQSYEQYF. Drawing the rest from reference TRBV5-1 and TRBJ2-7, the complete variable domain is KAGVTQTPRYLIKTRGQQVTLSCSPISGHRSVSWYQQTPGQGLQFLFEYFSETQRNKGNFPGRFSGRQFSNSRSEMNVSTLELGDSALYLCASSRSGQSYEQYFGPGTRLTVT.

J is TRBJ2-5 and V is TRBV10-2; the D is unclear. The germline gives CDR1 WSHSY, CDR2 SAAADI. The CDR3 has 15 residues. V was pared by 5 bases and J by 4 bases, with 17 bases between. The CDR3 DNA reads TGCGCCAGCAGTCCCGTAGCCAAATCGGGAGAGACCCAGTACTTC. It specifies CASSPVAKSGETQYF.

The chain employs TRBV28 and TRBJ1-6; possible D gene TRBD1, 5 bases. Trimming cost V 3 bases and J 6 bases, with 9 bases left between them. Germline V gene lookup returns CDR1 MDHEN and CDR2 SYDVKM. The CDR3 runs to 14 residues. CDR3 in DNA: TGTGCCAGCAGTTTCCAGGGTTCTAATTCACCCCTCCACTTT. It encodes CASSFQGSNSPLHF.

This rearrangement joins TRBV5-1 to TRBJ2-7, with no clear D. The CDR3 totals 15 residues. Germline CDR1 is SGHRS and CDR2 is YFSETQ. The V gene lost 2 bases and the J gene lost 2 bases, with 14 bases spanning the gap. CDR3 residues: CASSLTEYATYEQYF. The CDR3 DNA follows: TGCGCCAGCAGCTTAACAGAATATGCCACCTACGAGCAGTACTTC.